This TCR beta chain was obtained from a study of blood T cell repertoires in COVID-19. Study-level background: T cells, B-cell-depleted T cells, or PBMCs provided the cDNA or gDNA that served as material.

Clones were sequenced by immunoSEQ multiplex PCR, and TCRdb holds only the in-frame ones, with some missing. The sample comprises roughly 230,000 clones, approximately 80% of which are singletons, and 6.5% to 9% rests with the top ten. This clonotype originated in a woman in her forties or fifties with acute or convalescent COVID-19. Sequenced input: peripheral blood.

The CDR3 is CASSIEQGTADTQYF. In DNA form, the CDR3 reads TGTGCCAGTAGTATAGAACAGGGTACGGCAGATACGCAGTATTTT. The rearrangement links TRBV19 to TRBJ2-3; a possible D gene is TRBD1 (6 bases). Germline V gene lookup returns CDR1 LNHDA and CDR2 SQIVND (reference sequence). This CDR3 has 15 residues. Trimming shortened V by 0 bases and J by 4 bases, and 11 bases separated the two germline ends.